This T cell receptor (beta chain) was obtained from a study of type 1 regulatory T cells. Each CDR3 protein is one row after TCRdb ran MiXCR on the reads. The repertoire consists of around 65,000 distinct CDR3 sequences, with around 49% occurring once and the leading ten covering more than 2%. This clonotype turned up a few times. The target antigen is unknown. From germline, CDR1 is SGHTA and CDR2 FQGNSA. The CDR3 loop spans 13 amino acids. Trimming stripped 3 bases from V and 7 bases from J, with 7 bases between. V gene TRBV7-2 combines with J gene TRBJ1-6; TRBD1 is a possible D gene (5 bases). Sequenced material: cultured non-Tr1 T cells, either the whole culture or a sorted T cell fraction (not recorded which). The sequence was obtained from a human donor in good health. The DNA for the CDR3 is TGTGCCAGCAGCTTGCAGGGCAATTCACCCCTCCACTTT. It encodes CASSLQGNSPLHF.